This TCR beta chain emerged from a study of T cell clones after liver transplantation. In the study overall: Immunosuppression withdrawal was tried within 2 years after liver transplantation in this trial. Third-party-reactive TCRbeta sequences from pre-transplant mixed lymphocyte reactions served as antigen-independent comparators. Draws occurred before transplant, before withdrawal, and after complete or failed withdrawal.

Thawed unstimulated PBMCs were FACS-sorted by CD3, CD4 and CD8 into two populations. Some clones are missing from TCRdb's copy, which holds only in-frame ones; the method was immunoSEQ multiplex PCR. The table includes about 51,000 clones, 70% to 90% detected once. The sequence was obtained from a human patient who received a liver transplant. Some T cells may originate from the graft donor. This sample comprised CD8+ T cells from blood, obtained 12 months after liver transplant.

The CDR3 loop is CASSLGWTSPYNEQFF. DNA for the CDR3: TGCGCCAGCAGCTTGGGGTGGACCAGCCCCTACAATGAGCAGTTCTTC. This chain joins TRBV5-1 and TRBJ2-1; D is unclear. Trimming took 0 bases from V and 2 from J, leaving 12 bases between them. CDR1 and CDR2 from the germline V gene are SGHRS and YFSETQ. The CDR3 spans 16 residues.